This entry is about one T cell receptor beta chain. Its antigen is not known. The germline V gene encodes CDR1 KGHSH and CDR2 LQKENI. The V and J ends lost 5 bases and 6 bases, in that order; junction bases with no gene match: 6. The CDR3 extends over 14 amino acids. These data originate in a study of healthy donors' naive CD4 and CD8 T cells. Study-level background: TCR alpha primers covered all functional IMGT alpha gene variants.

Study-level findings and limits: Chains were not paired, since alpha and beta were sequenced in bulk. Roughly 13% of CD4/CD8 propensity variance appeared explained by V, J and CDR3 charge.

Each TCR library used around 500 ng of total RNA and a linear amplification protocol. How the authors handled the data: Under 100,000 TCR alpha transcripts were sequenced from about 5 healthy donors. From the reads, TCRdb called clonotypes with MiXCR, one entry per CDR3 protein. The V and J calls come from TCRdb's annotation, not from the publication. Of 150,000 to 200,000 distinct CDR3 sequences in the sample, 65% to 75% were seen once. This TCR was sampled from a pool of human donors in good health; the sample pools cells from several healthy donors. The chain combines TRBV18 with TRBJ1-5; the match to TRBD1 covers 8 bases. Sequencing was done on a sample of naive CD4+ and CD8+ T cells sorted from blood, pooled from several donors. The CDR3 DNA follows: TGTGCCAGCTCAACCCAGGGGGCTAGTCAGCCCCAGCATTTT. Protein: CASSTQGASQPQHF.